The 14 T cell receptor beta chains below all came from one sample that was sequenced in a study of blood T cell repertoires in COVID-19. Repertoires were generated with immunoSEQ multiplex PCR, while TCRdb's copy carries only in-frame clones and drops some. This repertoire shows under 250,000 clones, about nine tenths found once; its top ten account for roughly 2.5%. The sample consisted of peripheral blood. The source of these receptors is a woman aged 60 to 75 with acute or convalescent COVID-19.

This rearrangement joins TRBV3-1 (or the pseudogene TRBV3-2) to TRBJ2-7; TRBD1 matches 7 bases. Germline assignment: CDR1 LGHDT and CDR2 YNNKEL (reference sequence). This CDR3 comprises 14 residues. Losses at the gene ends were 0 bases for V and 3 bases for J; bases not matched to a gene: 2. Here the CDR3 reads CASSQDRDSYEQYF. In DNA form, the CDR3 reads TGTGCCAGCAGCCAAGATAGGGACAGCTACGAGCAGTACTTC.

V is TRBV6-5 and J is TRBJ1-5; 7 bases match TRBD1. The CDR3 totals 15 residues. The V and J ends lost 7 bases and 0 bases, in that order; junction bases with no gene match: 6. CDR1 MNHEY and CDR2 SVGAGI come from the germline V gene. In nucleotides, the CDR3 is TGTGCCAGCACCCTACAGGGGATTAGCAATCAGCCCCAGCATTTT. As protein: CASTLQGISNQPQHF.

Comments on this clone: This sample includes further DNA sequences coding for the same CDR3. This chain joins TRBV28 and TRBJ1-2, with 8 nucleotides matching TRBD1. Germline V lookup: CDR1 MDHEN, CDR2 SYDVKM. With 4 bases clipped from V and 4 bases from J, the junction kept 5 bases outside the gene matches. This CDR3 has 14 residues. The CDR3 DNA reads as TGTGCCAGCAGTTCGACAGGGGAGAGCTATGGCTACACCTTC. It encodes CASSSTGESYGYTF.

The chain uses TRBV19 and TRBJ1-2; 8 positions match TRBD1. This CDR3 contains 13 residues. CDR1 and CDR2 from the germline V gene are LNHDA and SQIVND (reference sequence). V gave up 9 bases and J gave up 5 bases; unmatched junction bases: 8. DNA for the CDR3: TGTGCCAGCGACCTACAGGGGGGGTATGGCTACACCTTC. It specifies CASDLQGGYGYTF. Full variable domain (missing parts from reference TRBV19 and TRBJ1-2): DGGITQSPKYLFRKEGQNVTLSCEQNLNHDAMYWYRQDPGQGLRLIYYSQIVNDFQKGDIAEGYSVSREKKESFPLTVTSAQKNPTAFYLCASDLQGGYGYTFGSGTRLTVV.

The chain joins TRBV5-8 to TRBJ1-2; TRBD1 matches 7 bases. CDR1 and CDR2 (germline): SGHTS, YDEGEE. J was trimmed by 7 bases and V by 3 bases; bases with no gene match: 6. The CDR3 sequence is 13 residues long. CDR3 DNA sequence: TGTGCCAGCAGCTCGGGACAGCCCTTTGGCTACACCTTC. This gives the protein CASSSGQPFGYTF.

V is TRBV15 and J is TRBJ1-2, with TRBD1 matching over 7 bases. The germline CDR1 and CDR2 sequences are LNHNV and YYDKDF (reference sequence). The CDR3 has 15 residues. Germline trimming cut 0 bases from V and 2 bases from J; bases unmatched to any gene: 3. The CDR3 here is CATSREMGQNYGYTF. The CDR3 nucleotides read TGTGCCACCAGCAGAGAGATGGGACAGAACTATGGCTACACCTTC.

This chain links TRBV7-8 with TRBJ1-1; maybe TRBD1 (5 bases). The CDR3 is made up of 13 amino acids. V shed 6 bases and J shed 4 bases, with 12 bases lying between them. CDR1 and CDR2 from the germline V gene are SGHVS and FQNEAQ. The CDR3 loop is CASRNAQGTEAFF. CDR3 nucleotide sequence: TGTGCCAGCAGGAACGCGCAGGGCACTGAAGCTTTCTTT.

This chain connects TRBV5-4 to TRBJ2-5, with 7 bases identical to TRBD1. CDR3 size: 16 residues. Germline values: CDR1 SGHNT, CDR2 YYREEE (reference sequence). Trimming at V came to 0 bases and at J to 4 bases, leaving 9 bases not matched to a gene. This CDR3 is CASSLVGTASRETQYF. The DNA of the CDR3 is TGTGCCAGCAGCTTGGTCGGGACAGCCTCCCGAGAGACCCAGTACTTC.

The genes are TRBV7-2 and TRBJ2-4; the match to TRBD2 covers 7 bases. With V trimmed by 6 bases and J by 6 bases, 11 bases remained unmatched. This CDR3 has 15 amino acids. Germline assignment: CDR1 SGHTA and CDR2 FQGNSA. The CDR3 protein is CASSSHREGRNIQYF. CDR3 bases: TGTGCCAGCAGTTCACATAGGGAGGGGAGAAACATTCAGTACTTC. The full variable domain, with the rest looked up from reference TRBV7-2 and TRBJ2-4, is GAGVSQSPSNKVTEKGKDVELRCDPISGHTALYWYRQSLGQGLEFLIYFQGNSAPDKSGLPSDRFSAERTGGSVSTLTIQRTQQEDSAVYLCASSSHREGRNIQYFGAGTRLSVL.

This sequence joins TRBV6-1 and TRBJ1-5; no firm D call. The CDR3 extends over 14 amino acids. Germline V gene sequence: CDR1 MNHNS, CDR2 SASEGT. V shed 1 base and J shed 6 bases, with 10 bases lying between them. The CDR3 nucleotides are TGTGCCAGCAGTGAAGTCTCAGTTCGTCAGCCCCAGCATTTT. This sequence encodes CASSEVSVRQPQHF.

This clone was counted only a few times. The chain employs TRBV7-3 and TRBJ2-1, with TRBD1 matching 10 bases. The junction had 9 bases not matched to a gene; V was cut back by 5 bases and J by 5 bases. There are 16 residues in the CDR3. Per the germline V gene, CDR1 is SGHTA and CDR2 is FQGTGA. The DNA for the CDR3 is TGTGCCAGCAGCCTTTGGACAGGGGGTGGAAACAATGAGCAGTTCTTC. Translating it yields CASSLWTGGGNNEQFF.

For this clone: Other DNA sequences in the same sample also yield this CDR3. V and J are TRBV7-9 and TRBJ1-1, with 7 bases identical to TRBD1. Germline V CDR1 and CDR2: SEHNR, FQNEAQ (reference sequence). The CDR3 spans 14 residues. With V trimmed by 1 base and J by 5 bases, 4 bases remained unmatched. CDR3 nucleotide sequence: TGTGCCAGCAGCTTAGTAGGGGGCAGGACTGAAGCTTTCTTT. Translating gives CASSLVGGRTEAFF.

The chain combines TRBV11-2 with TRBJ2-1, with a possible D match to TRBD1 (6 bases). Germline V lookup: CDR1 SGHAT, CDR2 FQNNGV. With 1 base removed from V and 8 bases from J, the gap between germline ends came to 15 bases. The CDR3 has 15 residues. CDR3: CASSLALTGIDEQFF. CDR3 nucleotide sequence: TGTGCCAGCAGCTTAGCTTTAACAGGGATCGATGAGCAGTTCTTC.

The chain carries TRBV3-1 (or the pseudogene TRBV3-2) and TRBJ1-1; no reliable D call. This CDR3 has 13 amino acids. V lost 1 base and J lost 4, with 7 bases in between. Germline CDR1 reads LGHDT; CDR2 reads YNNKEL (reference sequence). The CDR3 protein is CASSQGGGTEAFF. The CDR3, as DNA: TGTGCCAGCAGCCAAGGGGGAGGCACTGAAGCTTTCTTT.